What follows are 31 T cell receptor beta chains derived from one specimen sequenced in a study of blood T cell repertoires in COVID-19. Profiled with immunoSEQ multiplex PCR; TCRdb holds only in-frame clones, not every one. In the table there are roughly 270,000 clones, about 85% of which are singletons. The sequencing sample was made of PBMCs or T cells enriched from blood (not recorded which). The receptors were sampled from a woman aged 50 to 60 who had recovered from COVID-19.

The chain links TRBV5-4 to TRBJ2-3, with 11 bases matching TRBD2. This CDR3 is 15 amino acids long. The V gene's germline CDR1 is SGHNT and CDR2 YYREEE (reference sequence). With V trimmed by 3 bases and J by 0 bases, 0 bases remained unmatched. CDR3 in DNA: TGTGCCAGCAGCTGGACTAGCGGGAGCACAGATACGCAGTATTTT. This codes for CASSWTSGSTDTQYF.

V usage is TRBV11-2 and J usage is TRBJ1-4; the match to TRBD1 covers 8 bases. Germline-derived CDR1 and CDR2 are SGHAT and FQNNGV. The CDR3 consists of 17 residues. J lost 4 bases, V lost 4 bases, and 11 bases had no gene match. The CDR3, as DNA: TGTGCCAGCAGCTCGGACAGGGTAGAGGGTGGTAATGAAAAACTGTTTTTT. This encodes CASSSDRVEGGNEKLFF.

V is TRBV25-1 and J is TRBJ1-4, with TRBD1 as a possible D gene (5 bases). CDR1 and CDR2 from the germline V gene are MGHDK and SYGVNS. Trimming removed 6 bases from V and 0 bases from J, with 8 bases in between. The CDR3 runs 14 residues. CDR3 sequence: CASRATATNEKLFF. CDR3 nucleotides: TGTGCCAGCAGGGCGACAGCAACTAATGAAAAACTGTTTTTT. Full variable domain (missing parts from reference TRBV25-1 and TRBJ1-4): EADIYQTPRYLVIGTGKKITLECSQTMGHDKMYWYQQDPGMELHLIHYSYGVNSTEKGDLSSESTVSRIRTEHFPLTLESARPSHTSQYLCASRATATNEKLFFGSGTQLSVL.

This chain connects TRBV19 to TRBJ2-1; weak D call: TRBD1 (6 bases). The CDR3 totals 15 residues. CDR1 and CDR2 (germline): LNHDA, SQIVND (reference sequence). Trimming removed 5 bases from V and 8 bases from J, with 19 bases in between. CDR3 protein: CASSPGTSRSHEQFF. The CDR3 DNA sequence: TGTGCCAGTAGTCCCGGGACATCAAGGAGCCATGAGCAGTTCTTC.

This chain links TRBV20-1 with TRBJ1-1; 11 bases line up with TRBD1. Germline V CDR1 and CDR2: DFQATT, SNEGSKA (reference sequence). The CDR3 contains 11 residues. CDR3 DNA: TGCAGGGGGACAGGGGGCACTGAAGCTTTCTTT. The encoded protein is CRGTGGTEAFF.

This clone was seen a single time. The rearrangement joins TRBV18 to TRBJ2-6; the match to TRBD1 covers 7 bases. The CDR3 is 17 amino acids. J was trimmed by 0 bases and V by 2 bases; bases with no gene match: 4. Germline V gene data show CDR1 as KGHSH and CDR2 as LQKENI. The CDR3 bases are TGTGCCAGCTCACCAAGGACAGGAGTCTCTGGGGCCAACGTCCTGACTTTC. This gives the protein CASSPRTGVSGANVLTF.

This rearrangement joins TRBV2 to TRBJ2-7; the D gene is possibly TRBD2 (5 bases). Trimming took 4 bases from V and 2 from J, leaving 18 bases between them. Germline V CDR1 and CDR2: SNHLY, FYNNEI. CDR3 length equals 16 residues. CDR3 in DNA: TGTGCCAGCAGTGGACCCTGGACTGGCTCAACCTACGAGCAGTACTTC. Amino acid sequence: CASSGPWTGSTYEQYF.

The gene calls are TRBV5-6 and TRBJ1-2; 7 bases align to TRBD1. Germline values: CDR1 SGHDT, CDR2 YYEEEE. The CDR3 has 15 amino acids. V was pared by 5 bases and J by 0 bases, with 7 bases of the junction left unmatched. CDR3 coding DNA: TGTGCCAGCAGACTCGGACAGGCTTCTAACTATGGCTACACCTTC. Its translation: CASRLGQASNYGYTF. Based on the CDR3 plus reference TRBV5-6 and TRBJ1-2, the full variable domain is DAGVTQSPTHLIKTRGQQVTLRCSPKSGHDTVSWYQQALGQGPQFIFQYYEEEERQRGNFPDRFSGHQFPNYSSELNVNALLLGDSALYLCASRLGQASNYGYTFGSGTRLTVV.

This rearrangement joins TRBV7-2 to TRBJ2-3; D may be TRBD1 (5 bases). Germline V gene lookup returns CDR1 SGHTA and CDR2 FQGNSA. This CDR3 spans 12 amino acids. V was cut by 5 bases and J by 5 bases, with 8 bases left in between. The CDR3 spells CASSPTVDTQYF. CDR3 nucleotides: TGTGCCAGCAGCCCGACAGTAGATACGCAGTATTTT.

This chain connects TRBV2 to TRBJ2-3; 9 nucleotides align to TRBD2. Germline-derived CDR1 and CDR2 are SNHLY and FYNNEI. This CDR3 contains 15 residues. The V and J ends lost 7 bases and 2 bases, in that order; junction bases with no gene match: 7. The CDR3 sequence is CASNLAGLNTDTQYF. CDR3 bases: TGTGCCAGCAACCTAGCGGGGCTTAACACAGATACGCAGTATTTT.

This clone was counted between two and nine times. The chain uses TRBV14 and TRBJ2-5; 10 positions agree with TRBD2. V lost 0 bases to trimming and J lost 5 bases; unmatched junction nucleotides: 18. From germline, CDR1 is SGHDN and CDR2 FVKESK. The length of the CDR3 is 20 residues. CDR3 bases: TGTGCCAGCAGCCAAGATGATCCGGTGGTCAGCGGGAGGGCCGGTGAGACCCAGTACTTC. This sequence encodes CASSQDDPVVSGRAGETQYF.

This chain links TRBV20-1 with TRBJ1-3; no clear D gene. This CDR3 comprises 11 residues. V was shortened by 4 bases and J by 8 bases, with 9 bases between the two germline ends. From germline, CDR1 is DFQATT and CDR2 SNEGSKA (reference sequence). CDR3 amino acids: CSAIRRDTIYF. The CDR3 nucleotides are TGCAGTGCTATTCGACGGGACACCATATATTTT.

CDR3 sequence (DNA): TGCGCCAGCAGTCAAGGGTTCGAGCGCTCTGGAAACACCATATATTTT. It codes for CASSQGFERSGNTIYF. The chain is built from TRBV23-1 and TRBJ1-3; D remains unclear. TRBV23-1 qualifies as an ORF whose function is uncertain. Trimming removed 2 bases from V and 0 bases from J, with 11 bases in between. CDR3 size: 16 residues.

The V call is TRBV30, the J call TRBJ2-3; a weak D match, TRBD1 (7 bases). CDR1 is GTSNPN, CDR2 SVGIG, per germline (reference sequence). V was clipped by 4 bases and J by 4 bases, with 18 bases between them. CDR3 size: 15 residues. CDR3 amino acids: CAWIPRGAPPDTQYF. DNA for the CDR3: TGTGCCTGGATCCCCAGGGGGGCGCCGCCAGATACGCAGTATTTT.

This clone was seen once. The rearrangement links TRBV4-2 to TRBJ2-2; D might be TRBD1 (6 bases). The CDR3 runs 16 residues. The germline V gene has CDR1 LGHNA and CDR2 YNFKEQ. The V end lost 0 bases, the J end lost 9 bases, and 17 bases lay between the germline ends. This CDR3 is CASSQESGRGVRELFF. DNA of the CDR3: TGTGCCAGCAGCCAAGAAAGCGGCAGGGGTGTCCGGGAGCTGTTTTTT.

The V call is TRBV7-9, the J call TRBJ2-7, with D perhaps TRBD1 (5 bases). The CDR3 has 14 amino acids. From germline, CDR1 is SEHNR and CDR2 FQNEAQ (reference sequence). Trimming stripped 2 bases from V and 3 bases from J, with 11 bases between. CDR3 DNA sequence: TGTGCCAGCAGCTTACTCGAGCAGGGCTACGAGCAGTACTTC. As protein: CASSLLEQGYEQYF.

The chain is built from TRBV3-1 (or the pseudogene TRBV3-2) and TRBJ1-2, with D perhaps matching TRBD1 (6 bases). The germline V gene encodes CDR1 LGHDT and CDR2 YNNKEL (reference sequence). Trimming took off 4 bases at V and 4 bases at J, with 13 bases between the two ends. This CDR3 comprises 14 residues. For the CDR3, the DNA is TGTGCCAGCAGCCTTCGACAGGCACGCTATGGCTACACCTTC. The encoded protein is CASSLRQARYGYTF.

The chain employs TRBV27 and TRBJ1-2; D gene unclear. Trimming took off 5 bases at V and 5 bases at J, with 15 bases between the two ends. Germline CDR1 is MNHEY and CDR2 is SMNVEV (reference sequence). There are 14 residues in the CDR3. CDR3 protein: CASSPRGQHYGYTF. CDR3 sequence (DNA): TGTGCCAGCAGTCCCCGGGGTCAGCATTATGGCTACACCTTC.

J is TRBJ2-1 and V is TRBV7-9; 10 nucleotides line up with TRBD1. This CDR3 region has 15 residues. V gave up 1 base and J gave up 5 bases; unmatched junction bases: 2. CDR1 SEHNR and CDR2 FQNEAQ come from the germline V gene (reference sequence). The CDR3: CASSLVGTGDNEQFF. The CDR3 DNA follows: TGTGCCAGCAGCTTAGTCGGGACAGGGGACAATGAGCAGTTCTTC.

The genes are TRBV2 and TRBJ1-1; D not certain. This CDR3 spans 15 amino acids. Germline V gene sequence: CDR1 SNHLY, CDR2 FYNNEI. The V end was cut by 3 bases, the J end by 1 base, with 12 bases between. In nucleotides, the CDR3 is TGTGCCAGCAGTGATACAGCCCTCCCGAACACTGAAGCTTTCTTT. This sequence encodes CASSDTALPNTEAFF.

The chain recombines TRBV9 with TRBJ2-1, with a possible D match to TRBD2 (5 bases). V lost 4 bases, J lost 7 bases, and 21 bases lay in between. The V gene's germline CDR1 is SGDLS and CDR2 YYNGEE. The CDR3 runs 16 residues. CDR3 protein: CASSPQPRTSSNEQFF. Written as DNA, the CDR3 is TGTGCCAGCAGCCCACAACCCCGAACTAGTTCGAATGAGCAGTTCTTC.

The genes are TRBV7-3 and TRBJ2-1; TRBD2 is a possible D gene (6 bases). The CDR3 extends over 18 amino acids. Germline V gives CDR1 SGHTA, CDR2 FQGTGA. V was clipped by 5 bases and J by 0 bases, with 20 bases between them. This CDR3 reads CASSRDVSDGSSYNEQFF. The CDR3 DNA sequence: TGTGCCAGCAGCCGAGATGTCTCGGACGGGAGCTCCTACAATGAGCAGTTCTTC. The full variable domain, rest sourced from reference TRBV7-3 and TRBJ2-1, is GAGVSQTPSNKVTEKGKYVELRCDPISGHTALYWYRQSLGQGPEFLIYFQGTGAADDSGLPNDRFFAVRPEGSVSTLKIQRTERGDSAVYLCASSRDVSDGSSYNEQFFGPGTRLTVL.

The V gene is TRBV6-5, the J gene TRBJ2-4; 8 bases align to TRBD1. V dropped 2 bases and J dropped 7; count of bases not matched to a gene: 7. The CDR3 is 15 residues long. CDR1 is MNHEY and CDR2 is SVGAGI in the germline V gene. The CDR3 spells CASSYAQGVGNIQYF. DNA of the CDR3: TGTGCCAGCAGTTACGCACAGGGGGTGGGCAACATTCAGTACTTC.

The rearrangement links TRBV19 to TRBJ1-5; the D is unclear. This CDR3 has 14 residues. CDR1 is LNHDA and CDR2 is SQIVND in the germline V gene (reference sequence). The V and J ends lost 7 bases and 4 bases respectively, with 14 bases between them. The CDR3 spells CASIAPGPNQPQHF. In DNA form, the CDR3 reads TGTGCCAGTATAGCGCCAGGTCCTAATCAGCCCCAGCATTTT.

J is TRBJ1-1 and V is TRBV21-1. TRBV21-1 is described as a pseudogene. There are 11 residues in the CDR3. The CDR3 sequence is CASPSHTEAFF. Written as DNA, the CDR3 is TGTGCCAGTCCCTCTCACACTGAAGCTTTCTTT.

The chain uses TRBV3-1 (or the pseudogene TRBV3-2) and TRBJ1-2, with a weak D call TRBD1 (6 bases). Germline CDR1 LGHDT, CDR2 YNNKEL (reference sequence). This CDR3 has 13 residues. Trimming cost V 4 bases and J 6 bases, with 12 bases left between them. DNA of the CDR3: TGTGCCAGCAGCCCTGCAGGGGAAAATGGCTACACCTTC. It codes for CASSPAGENGYTF.

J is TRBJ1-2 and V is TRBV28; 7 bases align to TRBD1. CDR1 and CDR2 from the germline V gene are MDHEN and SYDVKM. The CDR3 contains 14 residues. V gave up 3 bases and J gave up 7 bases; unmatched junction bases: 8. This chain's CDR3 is CASSFGDRVGGYTF. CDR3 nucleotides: TGTGCCAGCAGTTTTGGAGACAGGGTTGGTGGCTACACCTTC.

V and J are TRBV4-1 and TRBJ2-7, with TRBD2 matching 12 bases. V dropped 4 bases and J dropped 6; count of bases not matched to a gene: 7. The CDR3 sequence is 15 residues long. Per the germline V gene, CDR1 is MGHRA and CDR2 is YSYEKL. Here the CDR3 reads CASSRLAGDYAEQYF. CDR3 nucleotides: TGCGCCAGCAGCCGACTAGCGGGGGATTACGCCGAGCAGTACTTC.

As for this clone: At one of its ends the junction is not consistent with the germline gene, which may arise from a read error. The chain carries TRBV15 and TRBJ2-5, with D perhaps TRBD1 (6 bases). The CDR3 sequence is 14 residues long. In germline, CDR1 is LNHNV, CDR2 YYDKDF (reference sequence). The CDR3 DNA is TGTGCCACCAGCCGAGAGCGAGGGGGAGAGACCCAGTACTTC. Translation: CATSRERGGETQYF.

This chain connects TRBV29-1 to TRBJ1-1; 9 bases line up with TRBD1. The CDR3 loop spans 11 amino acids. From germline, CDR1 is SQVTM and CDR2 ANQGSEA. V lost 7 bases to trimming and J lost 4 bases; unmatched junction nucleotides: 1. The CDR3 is CSAQGATEAFF. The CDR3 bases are TGCAGCGCACAGGGGGCCACTGAAGCTTTCTTT. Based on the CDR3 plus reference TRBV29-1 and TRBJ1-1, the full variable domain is SAVISQKPSRDICQRGTSLTIQCQVDSQVTMMFWYRQQPGQSLTLIATANQGSEATYESGFVIDKFPISRPNLTFSTLTVSNMSPEDSSIYLCSAQGATEAFFGQGTRLTVV.

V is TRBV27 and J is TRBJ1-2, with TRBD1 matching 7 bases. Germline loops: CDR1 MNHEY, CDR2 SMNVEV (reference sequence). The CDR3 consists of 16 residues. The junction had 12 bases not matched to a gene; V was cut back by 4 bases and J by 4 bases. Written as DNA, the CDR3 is TGTGCCAGCAGTTCTATCTCAAGACAGGGATTCTATGGCTACACCTTC. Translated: CASSSISRQGFYGYTF.